This T cell receptor beta chain originates from a study of beta chain features in type 1 diabetes. Points from the study as a whole: Shortening of TCRB CDR3s, moderate but significant, appeared in all four CD4+ subsets of Type 1 diabetes patients. The study found fewer insertions and more deletions at VDJ junctions in type 1 diabetes patients.

CD45RO/CCR7/CD25/CD127/CD95/CD27 sorting isolated CD4+ naive, central memory, regulatory and stem cell-like memory cells. Per germline, CDR1 MNHEY and CDR2 SVGAGI. CDR3 length equals 10 residues. Deletions cut 6 bases from V and 6 bases from J, with 5 bases between. The study reverse transcribed the entire isolated RNA, so it sequenced expressed TCRB transcripts. Assay used: immunoSEQ multiplex PCR; TCRdb lists only in-frame clones, some missing. This sample has 600,000 to 700,000 clones, with about an eighth found just once. There are a few counts of this clone. As yet, its antigen is unknown. The receptor was derived from a man between 18 and 29 years old with type 1 diabetes. Material for sequencing was naive CD4+ T cells from blood. The chain is built from TRBV6-5 and TRBJ1-2; possibly TRBD1 for D (5 bases). Here the CDR3 DNA reads TGTGCCAGCAGAGGGGATGGCTACACCTTC. Its translation: CASRGDGYTF.